This T cell receptor beta chain was identified during a study of cytomegalovirus exposure and HLA in healthy donors. A word on this clone: Its cognate antigen is unknown.

The PCR was carried out with 60 Vbeta primers and 13 Jbeta primers. TCRdb keeps only in-frame clones here, not all; method: immunoSEQ multiplex PCR. The sample comprises under 200,000 clones, about four fifths of which are singletons, and 7% to 8.5% rests with the top ten. Germline CDR1 reads MNHEY; CDR2 reads SVGAGI. CDR3 length: 15 amino acids. With 4 bases removed from V and 4 bases from J, the gap between germline ends came to 14 bases. Study outcomes and limitations: After further analysis at a later stage, 16,951 TCR beta sequences were associated with HLA alleles at 0.05 false discovery rate. Sequencing likely generated an artifact that appeared as a cluster of highly shared sequence variants.

This clonotype was sampled from a male donor in good health and CMV-seropositive. This chain links TRBV6-5 with TRBJ1-5, with D possibly TRBD1 on 5 matching bases. What was sequenced was PBMCs. The CDR3 DNA follows: TGTGCCAGCAGTTTTAGTCCTGGGGCGAATCAGCCCCAGCATTTT. Its protein product is CASSFSPGANQPQHF.